The 2 T cell receptor beta chains below all came from one sample that was sequenced in a study of T-cell memory formation after mild COVID-19. One entry per CDR3 protein, called by TCRdb with MiXCR from the 5' RACE reads. The sample lists roughly 250,000 distinct CDR3 sequences; about 16% were seen once. Source material: PBMCs or a T cell subset sorted from them (not recorded which). These receptors came from a man aged 18 to 30 who had mild COVID-19 (a few samples of this study predate the infection). Cell type and time point are not known.

The chain uses TRBV12-3 or TRBV12-4 and TRBJ2-3; D unclear. V lost 5 bases and J 0 bases, leaving 9 bases between the germline ends. This CDR3 region has 14 residues. This CDR3 is CASSNTGSTDTQYF. The CDR3 DNA follows: TGTGCCAGCAGTAATACCGGGAGCACAGATACGCAGTATTTT.

The chain employs TRBV7-2 and TRBJ1-4; no clear D. V was shortened by 4 bases and J by 3 bases, with 9 bases between the two germline ends. There are 14 residues in the CDR3. Germline values: CDR1 SGHTA, CDR2 FQGNSA. CDR3 sequence reads: CASSSQISNEKLFF. As DNA, the CDR3 is TGTGCCAGCAGCTCACAGATCTCTAATGAAAAACTGTTTTTT.